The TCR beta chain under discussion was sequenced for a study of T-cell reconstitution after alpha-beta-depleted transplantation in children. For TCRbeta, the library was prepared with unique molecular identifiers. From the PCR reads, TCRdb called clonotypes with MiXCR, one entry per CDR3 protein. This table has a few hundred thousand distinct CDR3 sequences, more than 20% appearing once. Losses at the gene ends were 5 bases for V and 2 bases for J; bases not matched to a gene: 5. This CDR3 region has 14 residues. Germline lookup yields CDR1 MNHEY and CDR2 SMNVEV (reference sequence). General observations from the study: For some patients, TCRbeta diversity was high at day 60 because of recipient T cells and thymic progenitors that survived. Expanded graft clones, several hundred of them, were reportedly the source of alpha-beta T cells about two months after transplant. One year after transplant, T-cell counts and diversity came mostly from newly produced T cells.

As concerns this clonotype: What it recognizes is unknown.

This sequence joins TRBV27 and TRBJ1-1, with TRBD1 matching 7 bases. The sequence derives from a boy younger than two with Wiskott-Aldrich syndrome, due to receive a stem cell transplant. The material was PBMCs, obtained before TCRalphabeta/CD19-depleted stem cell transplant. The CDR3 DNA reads TGTGCCAGCAGTGCCCAGGGGGACAACACTGAAGCTTTCTTT. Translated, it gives CASSAQGDNTEAFF.